This TCR beta chain came from a study of Graves' ophthalmopathy and Graves' hyperthyroidism. General study points: Sensitivity of about 90% and specificity of nearly 82% were achieved when a 13-signature model separated ophthalmopathy from stable hyperthyroidism.

This clonotype was seen at least ten times. Its antigen remains unknown. Serum thyroxine and TRAb, along with clinical symptoms, thyroid ultrasound and orbital computed tomography, were what diagnosis relied on. The authors amplified TCR beta CDR3 regions from RNA transcripts. RT-PCR was first run with HTBI primers, then multiplex PCR in a second round. MiXCR, run by TCRdb on the multiplex PCR reads, gives a single entry per CDR3 protein. The table has approximately 160,000 distinct CDR3 sequences, 30% to 45% seen once; the top ten hold around 8.9%. V lost 1 base to trimming and J lost 8 bases; unmatched junction nucleotides: 15. CDR1 and CDR2 (germline): SGHAT, FQNNGV. The CDR3 is 17 residues long.

The sequencing sample was made of peripheral blood. The source of this sequence is a young man with Graves' ophthalmopathy. The chain recombines TRBV11-2 with TRBJ1-2, with 8 bases identical to TRBD1. The CDR3 is CASSLVPTGVNSWGYTF. CDR3 nucleotides: TGTGCCAGCAGCTTAGTCCCGACAGGGGTCAATTCTTGGGGCTACACCTTC.